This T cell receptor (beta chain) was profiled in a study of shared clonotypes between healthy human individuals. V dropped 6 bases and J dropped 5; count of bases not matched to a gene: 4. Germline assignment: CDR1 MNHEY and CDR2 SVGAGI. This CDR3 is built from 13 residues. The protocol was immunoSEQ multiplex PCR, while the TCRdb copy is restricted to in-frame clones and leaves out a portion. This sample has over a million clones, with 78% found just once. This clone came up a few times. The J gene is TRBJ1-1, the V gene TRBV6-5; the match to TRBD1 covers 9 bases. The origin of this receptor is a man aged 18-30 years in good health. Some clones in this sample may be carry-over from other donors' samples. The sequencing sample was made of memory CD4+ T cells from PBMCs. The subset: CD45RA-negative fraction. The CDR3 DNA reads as TGTGCCAGCAGGAAGACAGGGGGGACTGAAGCTTTCTTT. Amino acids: CASRKTGGTEAFF.